This TCR beta chain emerged from a study of T cell responses to AZD1222 COVID-19 vaccine. Some clones are missing from TCRdb's copy, which holds only in-frame ones; the method was immunoSEQ multiplex PCR. The sample yields about 180,000 clones, approximately 90% seen once. The study's findings and limits: White British ancestry dominated among donors, who included more females, and clonal diversity was possibly underestimated. Reports say nearly half of spike-specific TCRs go after unmutated variant regions.

CDR3 length: 17 amino acids. Germline V gives CDR1 SGHRS, CDR2 YFSETQ. Losses at the gene ends were 2 bases for V and 0 bases for J; bases not matched to a gene: 11. As concerns this clone: Its target is unknown.

The receptor was isolated from an adult who received the MenACWY meningococcal vaccine as a control. This chain joins TRBV5-1 and TRBJ2-7; 7 bases fit TRBD1. Sequenced here: peripheral blood, sampled 28 days after the second dose of the MenACWY control vaccine. CDR3 DNA sequence: TGCGCCAGCAGCTTAACTCTCCTCCGGGACAGCTCCTACGAGCAGTACTTC. Protein product: CASSLTLLRDSSYEQYF.